The 30 T cell receptor beta chains below were found in one sample sequenced in a study of blood T cell repertoires in COVID-19. Sequencing was performed with immunoSEQ multiplex PCR; in TCRdb, only in-frame clones are kept and a portion is missing. The repertoire holds approximately 290,000 clones, with about 85% as singletons. The specimen sequenced was peripheral blood. All receptors come from a human donor with COVID-19, enrolled during active disease. The donor label of this sample is uncertain.

This sequence joins TRBV5-1 and TRBJ2-7; the D is unclear. The germline V and J ends were trimmed by 0 bases and 4 bases, with 14 bases remaining between them. Germline lookup yields CDR1 SGHRS and CDR2 YFSETQ. This CDR3 has 15 amino acids. Here the CDR3 reads CASSLGRLELYEQYF. The CDR3 nucleotides read TGCGCCAGCAGCTTGGGAAGGCTAGAATTATACGAGCAGTACTTC.

V usage is TRBV28 and J usage is TRBJ1-1, with unresolved D. Germline lookup yields CDR1 MDHEN and CDR2 SYDVKM. The length of the CDR3 is 15 residues. Deletions cut 3 bases from V and 3 bases from J, with 14 bases between. This CDR3 is CASSLNRKADTEAFF. In nucleotides, the CDR3 is TGTGCCAGCAGTTTGAACCGGAAGGCGGACACTGAAGCTTTCTTT.

The genes are TRBV10-1 and TRBJ2-2; possible D gene TRBD2, 5 bases. Germline assignment: CDR1 WNHNN and CDR2 SYGVQD (reference sequence). The length of the CDR3 is 16 residues. Trimming cost V 4 bases and J 2 bases, with 14 bases left between them. CDR3 in DNA: TGCGCCAGCAGTGCAGGTTCCGGGGTTAACACCGGGGAGCTGTTTTTT. Its translation: CASSAGSGVNTGELFF.

The CDR3: CASSIQLGITEAFF. The CDR3, as DNA: TGTGCCAGCAGCATACAGTTGGGTATCACTGAAGCTTTCTTT. The chain recombines TRBV6-5 with TRBJ1-1; no firm D call. Looked up from germline, CDR1 is MNHEY and CDR2 is SVGAGI. The CDR3 totals 14 residues. Deletions cut 6 bases from V and 4 bases from J, with 15 bases between.

The chain has TRBV27 and TRBJ1-4; a possible D gene is TRBD1 (6 bases). The germline V and J ends were trimmed by 6 bases and 7 bases, with 15 bases remaining between them. Germline V gene data show CDR1 as MNHEY and CDR2 as SMNVEV (reference sequence). The CDR3 has 14 amino acids. The CDR3 nucleotides are TGTGCCAGCAGCCATACAGGGTTTGGTGAAAAACTGTTTTTT. Protein sequence: CASSHTGFGEKLFF.

The CDR3 nucleotides are TGTGCCAGCAGTCACGACAGGGGCCGGGAAAACACCATATATTTT. Translating gives CASSHDRGRENTIYF. The chain is built from TRBV28 and TRBJ1-3; 8 positions match TRBD1. The germline V gene has CDR1 MDHEN and CDR2 SYDVKM. This CDR3 has 15 amino acids. V was pared by 5 bases and J by 6 bases, with 9 bases of the junction left unmatched.

The chain is built from TRBV5-6 and TRBJ1-2; the D gene is possibly TRBD1 (5 bases). V was trimmed by 4 bases and J by 7 bases, leaving 11 bases between them. Germline CDR1 and CDR2: SGHDT and YYEEEE. The CDR3 is 12 amino acids. The CDR3 DNA is TGTGCCAGCAGCGCCCAGGGTTTTGGCTACACCTTC. Amino acids: CASSAQGFGYTF.

This clone was counted only a few times. The chain links TRBV18 to TRBJ1-1, with 8 bases identical to TRBD1. Germline V CDR1 and CDR2: KGHSH, LQKENI. The CDR3 length is 15 residues. The trim removed 3 bases at V and 7 bases at J, leaving 10 bases unmatched. The CDR3 loop reads CASSPRGQGGGEAFF. The CDR3 DNA sequence: TGTGCCAGCTCACCCCGAGGACAGGGTGGTGGTGAAGCTTTCTTT.

The rearrangement links TRBV6-1 to TRBJ1-4; D gene uncertain. Germline V CDR1 and CDR2: MNHNS, SASEGT. The CDR3 spans 17 residues. V lost 4 bases and J 1 base, leaving 16 bases between the germline ends. The CDR3, as DNA: TGTGCCAGCAGTGGACTTTTTCAGGCGGGAACTAATGAAAAACTGTTTTTT. Translating it yields CASSGLFQAGTNEKLFF.

This chain connects TRBV14 to TRBJ1-3, with D perhaps TRBD1 (5 bases). This CDR3 is built from 14 residues. The germline V gene has CDR1 SGHDN and CDR2 FVKESK. Trimming removed 1 base from V and 6 bases from J, with 10 bases in between. CDR3 sequence reads: CASSQAGVANTIYF. Written as DNA, the CDR3 is TGTGCCAGCAGCCAAGCGGGGGTCGCAAACACCATATATTTT.

V usage is TRBV25-1 and J usage is TRBJ1-6; unclear D gene. This CDR3 is built from 15 residues. The germline V and J ends were trimmed by 2 bases and 2 bases, with 7 bases remaining between them. Germline values: CDR1 MGHDK, CDR2 SYGVNS. As DNA, the CDR3 is TGTGCCAGCAGTGAAAGGGAGGCCTATAATTCACCCCTCCACTTT. This codes for CASSEREAYNSPLHF.

This sequence joins TRBV5-8 and TRBJ2-7; D might be TRBD2 (6 bases). V dropped 3 bases and J dropped 3 bases, with 16 bases sitting between them. The CDR3 loop spans 15 amino acids. Germline lookup yields CDR1 SGHTS and CDR2 YDEGEE. CDR3 nucleotides: TGTGCCAGCAGCTGGGGTCCCTACGGGAGCTACGAGCAGTACTTC. Its translation: CASSWGPYGSYEQYF.

The V gene is TRBV3-1 (or the pseudogene TRBV3-2), the J gene TRBJ1-1; D not resolved. V was shortened by 2 bases and J by 6 bases, with 4 bases between the two germline ends. The length of the CDR3 is 11 residues. The germline CDR1 and CDR2 sequences are LGHDT and YNNKEL (reference sequence). Here the CDR3 DNA reads TGTGCCAGCAGCCAACGGTCTGAAGCTTTCTTT. It is translated as CASSQRSEAFF.

The chain links TRBV10-1 to TRBJ2-2, with 7 positions matching TRBD2. The CDR3 is 14 residues long. After removal of 2 bases from V and 3 bases from J, the junction contained 0 bases not matched to a gene. Looked up from germline, CDR1 is WNHNN and CDR2 is SYGVQD (reference sequence). The CDR3 DNA follows: TGCGCCAGCAGTGAGGCGGGAGACACCGGGGAGCTGTTTTTT. It specifies CASSEAGDTGELFF.

This clone was seen a handful of times. This chain joins TRBV11-3 and TRBJ2-1, with 10 bases fitting TRBD2. The CDR3 runs 15 residues. V shed 3 bases, J shed 9 bases, and the junction held 8 bases outside the gene matches. Germline CDR1 reads SGHNT; CDR2 reads YENEEA. The chain's CDR3 is CASSFLTSGKGEQFF. The CDR3 region has the DNA TGTGCCAGCAGCTTCTTAACTAGCGGGAAGGGTGAGCAGTTCTTC.

This chain links TRBV11-2 with TRBJ2-3, with 10 bases matching TRBD2. CDR1 and CDR2 (germline): SGHAT, FQNNGV. The CDR3 runs to 14 residues. J was trimmed by 6 bases and V by 6 bases; bases with no gene match: 6. The CDR3 sequence: CASRSLAGYDTQYF. CDR3 coding DNA: TGTGCCAGCAGATCACTAGCGGGATACGATACGCAGTATTTT.

The J gene is TRBJ1-2, the V gene TRBV7-2; 7 nucleotides line up with TRBD1. CDR1 SGHTA and CDR2 FQGNSA come from the germline V gene. J gave up 2 bases and V 5 bases, and 8 bases lay outside the gene matches. CDR3 length equals 15 residues. The CDR3 coding sequence is TGTGCCAGCAGCCGGGACAGCAATTTCAACTATGGCTACACCTTC. This encodes CASSRDSNFNYGYTF.

This chain uses TRBV18 with TRBJ1-4; no clear D gene. V lost 2 bases to trimming and J lost 6 bases, with 13 bases between them. This CDR3 is built from 15 residues. CDR1 is KGHSH and CDR2 is LQKENI in the germline V gene. CDR3 protein: CASSPSASYDEKLFF. The CDR3 bases are TGTGCCAGCTCACCAAGCGCGTCCTACGATGAAAAACTGTTTTTT.

The chain recombines TRBV11-2 with TRBJ1-1; D uncertain. The CDR3 runs to 13 residues. The germline V and J ends were trimmed by 2 bases and 2 bases, with 6 bases remaining between them. Germline CDR1 and CDR2: SGHAT and FQNNGV. The CDR3, as DNA: TGTGCCAGCAGCTTATTGTCAAACACTGAAGCTTTCTTT. Amino acid sequence: CASSLLSNTEAFF.

V and J are TRBV20-1 and TRBJ2-7; perhaps TRBD1 as D (6 bases). The CDR3 has 13 residues. Germline CDR1 DFQATT, CDR2 SNEGSKA (reference sequence). The germline V and J ends were trimmed by 3 bases and 5 bases, with 14 bases remaining between them. The CDR3 loop is CSASYGAGDEQYF. The CDR3 DNA follows: TGCAGTGCTAGTTACGGGGCAGGGGACGAGCAGTACTTC.

This clone appeared many times. J is TRBJ2-1 and V is TRBV5-4, with a weak D call TRBD2 (5 bases). The V and J ends lost 3 bases and 8 bases respectively, with 15 bases between them. There are 14 residues in the CDR3. Per germline, CDR1 SGHNT and CDR2 YYREEE (reference sequence). This chain's CDR3 is CASSSGGGWDEQFF. CDR3 in DNA: TGTGCCAGCAGCTCGGGTGGCGGGTGGGATGAGCAGTTCTTC.

The chain has TRBV7-8 and TRBJ2-5; D gene uncertain. V lost 4 bases to trimming and J lost 2 bases, with 8 bases between them. The CDR3 has 13 residues. Per germline, CDR1 SGHVS and CDR2 FQNEAQ. This chain's CDR3 is CASSSRGQETQYF. The CDR3 DNA reads TGTGCCAGCAGCTCGCGCGGACAAGAGACCCAGTACTTC.

The chain uses TRBV12-5 and TRBJ2-5, with 7 bases lining up with TRBD2. Germline trimming cut 7 bases from V and 1 base from J; bases unmatched to any gene: 3. Germline V gives CDR1 LGHNT, CDR2 FRNRAP. This CDR3 spans 13 amino acids. For the CDR3, the DNA is TGTGCTAGTGTCGCTAGCGGCCAAGAGACCCAGTACTTC. This sequence encodes CASVASGQETQYF.

V usage is TRBV18 and J usage is TRBJ2-1; 7 bases fit TRBD1. In germline, CDR1 is KGHSH, CDR2 LQKENI. The V and J ends lost 4 bases and 2 bases, in that order; junction bases with no gene match: 2. The CDR3 contains 14 residues. CDR3 amino acids: CASSRGQAYNEQFF. Written as DNA, the CDR3 is TGTGCCAGCTCACGTGGACAGGCCTACAATGAGCAGTTCTTC.

The chain joins TRBV28 to TRBJ2-7; 7 positions match TRBD2. Trimming at V came to 3 bases and at J to 7 bases, leaving 15 bases not matched to a gene. CDR3 length: 16 amino acids. Germline CDR1 is MDHEN and CDR2 is SYDVKM. In DNA form, the CDR3 reads TGTGCCAGCAGTTTTCTAGCGGAGCCCGGGGCGGGGGAGCAGTACTTC. It codes for CASSFLAEPGAGEQYF.

The chain is built from TRBV6-5 and TRBJ2-7; D call uncertain. This CDR3 has 13 residues. Trimming left V 4 bases short and J 2 bases short, with 9 bases between. Germline V gene lookup returns CDR1 MNHEY and CDR2 SVGAGI. The CDR3, as DNA: TGTGCCAGCAGTTCCACAGTGGCCTACGAGCAGTACTTC. Translating gives CASSSTVAYEQYF.

The chain is built from TRBV4-2 and TRBJ1-5; 10 positions agree with TRBD1. Germline-derived CDR1 and CDR2 are LGHNA and YNFKEQ. The CDR3 covers 14 residues. V shed 4 bases and J 8 bases; nucleotides not matched to a gene: 5. The CDR3 DNA reads TGTGCCAGCAGCCGTCTGGGACAGGGGAAGCCCCAGCATTTT. This sequence encodes CASSRLGQGKPQHF.

J is TRBJ1-1 and V is TRBV12-3 or TRBV12-4, with D possibly being TRBD1 (5 bases). There are 12 residues in the CDR3. V lost 5 bases to trimming and J lost 5 bases, with 9 bases between them. CDR3 sequence (DNA): TGTGCCAGCAGTGCAGGGAGGACTGAAGCTTTCTTT. Translated: CASSAGRTEAFF.

The rearrangement joins TRBV29-1 to TRBJ1-1, with TRBD1 as a possible D gene (6 bases). V was trimmed by 7 bases and J by 8 bases, leaving 20 bases between them. This CDR3 comprises 13 residues. The germline V gene encodes CDR1 SQVTM and CDR2 ANQGSEA. The CDR3 nucleotides read TGCAGCGCTGGAACAGGGATTCCCTCCGAAGCTTTCTTT. This sequence encodes CSAGTGIPSEAFF.

The rearrangement uses TRBV9 and TRBJ1-2; 9 nucleotides agree with TRBD1. Germline CDR1 reads SGDLS; CDR2 reads YYNGEE. The CDR3 has 13 amino acids. The ends lost 5 bases at V and 7 bases at J; junction bases unmatched: 6. Written as DNA, the CDR3 is TGTGCCAGCAGAAACACAGGGGGCGTTGGCTACACCTTC. Encoded protein: CASRNTGGVGYTF.